This TCR beta chain stems from a study of type 1 regulatory T cells. The overall study: This in vitro CD4 product, T-allo10, is enriched for Tr1 cells and alloantigen-specific.

MiXCR, run by TCRdb on the reads, gives a single entry per CDR3 protein. The sample lists more than 12,000 distinct CDR3 sequences; roughly an eighth were seen once. Of note for this clonotype: As yet, its antigen is unknown. A clone one base away is much larger, so this may be a read error.

The CDR3 has 14 residues. Per germline, CDR1 DFQATT and CDR2 SNEGSKA (reference sequence). V gave up 5 bases and J gave up 6 bases; unmatched junction bases: 9. The chain recombines TRBV20-1 with TRBJ2-1, with 8 bases lining up with TRBD2. The specimen was cultured T cells, either the whole culture or a sorted T cell fraction (not recorded which). The receptor was derived from a human donor in good health. The CDR3 coding sequence is TGCAGTGCTCGACAAGCGGGAGTGCCCAATGAGCAGTTCTTC. Protein product: CSARQAGVPNEQFF.